This T cell receptor (beta chain) was retrieved from a study of blood T cell repertoires in COVID-19. In the study overall: The origin of the acute and convalescent COVID-19 samples was the United States, Italy and Spain. PBMCs, B-cell-depleted T cells, or T cells provided the cDNA or gDNA that made up the material.

Generated by immunoSEQ multiplex PCR, the TCRdb table keeps only in-frame clones and is missing some. The profile shows over 70,000 clones, more than 80% of them singletons. Sequenced input: peripheral blood. This receptor was obtained from an elderly woman with acute or convalescent COVID-19.

The CDR3 loop is CASSYGGVNEKLFF. CDR3 nucleotide sequence: TGTGCCAGCAGTTACGGGGGCGTTAATGAAAAACTGTTTTTT. The chain uses TRBV6-5 and TRBJ1-4, with D possibly matching TRBD1 (6 bases). Germline V gene sequence: CDR1 MNHEY, CDR2 SVGAGI. V was cut by 2 bases and J by 4 bases, with 8 bases left in between. The CDR3 length is 14 residues.